Below, one T cell receptor beta chain is given with its context. The sample belongs to a study of blood T cell repertoires in COVID-19. CDR3 size: 14 residues. Germline lookup yields CDR1 SEHNR and CDR2 FQNEAQ (reference sequence). Trimming removed 4 bases from V and 2 bases from J; junction bases left unmatched: 5. Seattle-derived patients entered the study during active infection and were followed longitudinally. Repertoires were generated with immunoSEQ multiplex PCR, while TCRdb's copy carries only in-frame clones and drops some. This sample yields 200,000 to 300,000 clones, of which approximately 89% are seen a single time; just under 6.5% belongs to the top ten.

The material sequenced was peripheral blood. The clonotype comes from a woman aged 25 to 39 with COVID-19, enrolled during active disease. The genes are TRBV7-9 and TRBJ2-7, with 7 bases matching TRBD1. The CDR3 sequence: CASSSGQAPYEQYF. CDR3 nucleotides: TGTGCCAGCAGCTCCGGACAGGCTCCCTACGAGCAGTACTTC.